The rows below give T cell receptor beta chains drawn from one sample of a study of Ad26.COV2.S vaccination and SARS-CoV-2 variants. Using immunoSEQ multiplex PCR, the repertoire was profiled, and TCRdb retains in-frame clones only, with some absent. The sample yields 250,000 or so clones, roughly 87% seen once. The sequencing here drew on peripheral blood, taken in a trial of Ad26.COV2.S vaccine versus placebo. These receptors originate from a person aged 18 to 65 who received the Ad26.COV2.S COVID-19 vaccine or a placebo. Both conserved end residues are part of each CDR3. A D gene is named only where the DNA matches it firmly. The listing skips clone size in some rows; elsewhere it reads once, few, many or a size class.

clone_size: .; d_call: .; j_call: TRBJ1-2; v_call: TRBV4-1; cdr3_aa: CASSQEGGAGLYGYTF; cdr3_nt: TGCGCCAGCAGCCAAGAAGGCGGGGCCGGACTCTATGGCTACACCTTC
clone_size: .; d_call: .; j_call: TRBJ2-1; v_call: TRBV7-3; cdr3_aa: CASSYTREPGNEQFF; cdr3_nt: TGTGCCAGCAGCTACACTAGAGAACCGGGAAATGAGCAGTTCTTC
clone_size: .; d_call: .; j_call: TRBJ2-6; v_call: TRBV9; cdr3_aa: CASSPLQKSGANVLTF; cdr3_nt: TGTGCCAGCAGCCCCCTTCAGAAATCTGGGGCCAACGTCCTGACTTTC
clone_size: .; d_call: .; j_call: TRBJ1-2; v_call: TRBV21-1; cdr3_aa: CASSNGANYGYTF; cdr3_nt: TGTGCCAGCAGCAACGGGGCCAACTATGGCTACACCTTC
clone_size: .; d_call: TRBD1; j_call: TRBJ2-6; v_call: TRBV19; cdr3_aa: CASRRDRALSGANVLTF; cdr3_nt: TGTGCCAGTAGGAGAGACAGGGCCCTCTCTGGGGCCAACGTCCTGACTTTC
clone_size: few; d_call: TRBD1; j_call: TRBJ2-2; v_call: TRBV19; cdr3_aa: CASSIRGRGNTGELFF; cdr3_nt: TGTGCCAGTAGTATAAGGGGGCGAGGGAACACCGGGGAGCTGTTTTTT
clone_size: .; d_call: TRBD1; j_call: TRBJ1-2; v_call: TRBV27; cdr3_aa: CASRTGTGVFSQGGYTF; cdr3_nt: TGTGCCAGCAGAACCGGGACAGGGGTATTTAGTCAGGGTGGCTACACCTTC
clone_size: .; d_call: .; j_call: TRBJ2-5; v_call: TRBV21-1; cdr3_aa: CASSDRVMETQYF; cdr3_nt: TGTGCCAGCTCGGACAGGGTGATGGAGACCCAGTACTTC
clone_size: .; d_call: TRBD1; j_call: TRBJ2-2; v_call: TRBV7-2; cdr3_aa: CASSLAPGTGGSTGELFF; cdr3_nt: TGTGCCAGCAGCTTAGCACCCGGGACAGGGGGCAGTACCGGGGAGCTGTTTTTT
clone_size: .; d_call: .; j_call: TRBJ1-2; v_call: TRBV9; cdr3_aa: CASSPPFPDLPTYGYTF; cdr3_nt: TGTGCCAGCAGCCCCCCGTTCCCAGATCTACCGACCTATGGCTACACCTTC
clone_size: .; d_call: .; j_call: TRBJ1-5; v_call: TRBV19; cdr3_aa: CASSISGMTDFNSNQPQHF; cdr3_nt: TGTGCCAGTAGTATTTCGGGAATGACAGATTTCAATAGCAATCAGCCCCAGCATTTT